This T cell receptor (beta chain) was sequenced for a study of cytomegalovirus exposure and HLA in healthy donors (dated by TCRdb to about 2017). Context from the whole study: An earlier analysis of approximately 590 of the donors reported 250 to 300 Gb of sequence data and more than 90 million unique TCR beta sequences from 190 million or so T cells. Approximately 300 gigabases of sequencing data and 70 million to 100 million unique TCR sequences made up an early release that covered approximately 620 HLA-typed donors. The number of typed donors differed by locus: about 620-640 for A, B, C, DRB1 and DQB1; 522 for DQA1; approximately 610 for DPA1; and roughly 490 for DPB1. In a later analysis, previously published TCR beta repertoires from 600 to 850 donors were re-analyzed and high-resolution HLA genotyping was added so that TCR occurrence patterns could be studied. On average, roughly 240,000 unique TCR beta nucleotide sequences were sequenced per donor among 398 genotyped donors of the cohort, with 15% to 20% of those sequences being non-productive. Because of strong linkage in the cohort, a few DR-DQ haplotypes were treated as single units for association and clustering. A later genetic analysis used genome-wide SNP genotypes for about three fifths of the roughly 700 donors, treating that subset as a discovery cohort. Every repertoire in the discovery cohort had been generated on one and the same sequencing platform. Along with the approximately 620-subject first cohort, a separate validation cohort of over a hundred different subjects was used. To predict cytomegalovirus infection status, the study combined high-throughput TCR immunosequencing, statistical association of individual TCRs with disease status, and machine learning. Of the approximately 400 genotyped donors, about 84% fell in the genetic ancestry cluster associated with self-reported Caucasian donors. The study used immunosequencing to profile the T cell repertoires of some 600 subjects and linked those repertoires to cytomegalovirus serostatus. Alongside the repertoire data, information on donor age, sex, ethnicity and CMV serostatus was compiled. The study was designed to test whether signatures of past pathogen exposure could be identified by cataloging public T cell receptors. Both class I and class II loci were covered by HLA typing, at four-digit resolution. An earlier analysis of around 540 of the donors applied high-throughput TCR beta sequencing to assess whether each TCR beta V gene segment acted as functional or pseudogenic. The later analysis used no new phenotypic data to find candidate immune exposures, relying instead on TCR beta sequences and their occurrence across donors. Study-wide findings and limitations: While some public TCRs were present in many individuals, most TCR sequences turned up only very rarely across donors. The earlier analysis of approximately 540 of the donors excluded approximately 17 rarely observed V segments, including chromosome 9 orphons, because counts were too low. This cohort had only TCR beta chains sequenced, and the lack of alpha or paired-chain data limited which features could be detected. In a later analysis, the rate of TCR association differed among HLA loci, with DRB1 alleles having the most associated TCRs and HLA-C alleles having the fewest. Some IMGT-functional V segments, including TRBV6-2 and TRBV6-3, could not be told apart with the 87-base-pair reads, so those segments were excluded. A group of highly shared sequence variants was considered likely to be a technical artifact of the sequencing pipeline. A further reported finding was that TCR beta sequences accurately predicted the HLA-A and HLA-B alleles for most subjects in the first cohort. At a false discovery rate of 0.05, a later analysis linked 15,000 to 20,000 TCR beta sequences to specific HLA alleles. An association between a missense DCLRE1C variant and V-gene and J-gene trimming of TCR beta chains was found in a later genetic analysis and replicated in an independent cohort. CMV serostatus was the only immune exposure information available for the cohort. A later analysis found that most CMV-associated TCR beta chains appeared HLA-restricted, with HLA associations seemingly driven largely by CMV exposure. The study gave a list of roughly 150 TCR beta chains associated with cytomegalovirus. Assigning TCR associations to individual alleles was difficult when HLA alleles, especially DR and DQ, strongly co-occurred. A later analysis found that HLA-associated TCR beta chains were more clonally expanded and had lower generation probabilities than equally common non-associated chains. A later analysis reported that several top co-occurrence clusters appeared linked to parvovirus B19, influenza, CMV and Epstein-Barr virus. Because HLA typing was missing for some donors at each locus, association tests included only the typed subset. According to a later genetic analysis, donors in an Asian-associated ancestry cluster had fewer N-insertions in productive TCRs than the roughly 670-donor mean. A few of the identified cytomegalovirus-associated TCR beta chains were confirmed in vitro to be specific for cytomegalovirus antigens. Linkage disequilibrium might explain the correlated functional status among segregating V segments, but an unknown experimental factor could not be excluded. The authors suggested that the approach could potentially be generalized to other disease states and immunological phenotypes. Sequencing depth was assumed to be roughly uniform across donors in the presence/absence analyses, though that assumption may not hold. An earlier analysis of around 540 of the donors showed that most TCR beta V segments appeared in productive rearrangements either about 87% or about 30% of the time, which broadly matched IMGT annotations. Cytomegalovirus status was reported to be diagnosed by the classifier with high specificity and sensitivity in both the original and validation cohorts.

Library method: the immunoSEQ multiplex PCR assay. The multiplex PCR relied on a mix of 60 forward primers for TCR Vbeta segments and 13 reverse primers for TCR Jbeta segments. Amplification of the CDR3 region of rearranged TCR beta genes was performed with a multiplex PCR assay on genomic DNA. Amplified TCR beta libraries were sequenced as 87-base-pair reads on the Illumina HiSeq System. The source study handled its data this way. In a later analysis, some 80 million unique TCR beta chains were counted across the approximately 670 repertoires, and about 10 million of these chains were shared by at least two donors. A nearest-neighbor algorithm error-corrected the raw reads and collapsed the reads into unique sequences, merging closely related sequences to remove PCR and sequencing errors. V, D and J gene segments were assigned by aligning CDR3 sequences to IMGT reference sequences. For a sequence to be retained, a match of at least six nucleotides was required to both a V gene segment and a J gene segment. A rearrangement counted as productive if the CDR3 had no stop codons and remained in frame with V and J, and every other rearrangement counted as non-productive. Following IMGT convention, CDR3 was defined as the stretch from the second conserved V-encoded cysteine to the conserved J-encoded phenylalanine. Sequences without an unambiguous match to a single V gene segment were excluded from the earlier analysis of about 600 of the donors. In an earlier analysis of roughly 500 of the donors, V segments were called functional above 56.7% productive rearrangements and were called segregating when the between-donor standard deviation exceeded 5%. A statistical classification framework was built for diagnosing cytomegalovirus status from the catalog of TCR beta chain sequences. In a later analysis, TCR nucleotide sequences were compared against IMGT/GENE-DB human TR gene sequences so that V and J genes could be assigned. Using the TCRdist pipeline, a later analysis assigned CDR3 sequences along with most-parsimonious VDJ recombination scenarios. A later analysis defined each TCR beta chain by its CDR3 amino acid sequence plus V-gene family, and excluded reads lacking a unique V-gene family. In a later analysis, several hundred highly shared, low-generation-probability nucleotide sequences were removed to address suspected cross-contamination and a sequencing artifact. For each public chain, a later analysis derived a clonal expansion index from normalized ranks of inferred template counts within each repertoire. A later analysis computed generation probabilities with a VDJ recombination model fitted to out-of-frame rearrangements, and checked the results against IGoR. A later analysis scored TCR-TCR, TCR-HLA and TCR-CMV co-occurrence with hypergeometric tests, applying a repertoire-size bias correction to TCR pairs. In a later analysis, false discovery rates were estimated by permuting HLA or CMV assignments 20 times. A later analysis grouped co-occurring TCRs with DBSCAN, adding TCRdist sequence similarity when clustering within HLA-allele-positive subsets. Repertoires with fewer than 30,000 or more than 120,000 public chains were left out of co-occurrence clustering, as were a handful of repertoires with anomalous nucleotide sharing. The immuneACCESS repertoire file appears here via TCRdb, limited to in-frame rearrangements. These files lack a portion of the clones; in checked studies, under half of the deficit traces to unresolved V genes, and the cause of the others is not known. The V and J calls and the clone size are those of that table, but D and trimming were determined from the DNA. Present in this sample are some 130,000 clones, 77% of which were seen just once. About 4.3% of the sample goes to the ten largest clones.

The sample holds a few counts of this clone. Its binding antigen is unknown. No base quality values were provided; no much bigger clone lies one nucleotide off. Reading the germline V gene gives CDR1 SQVTM and CDR2 ANQGSEA. The CDR3 holds 12 amino acids from the cysteine to the phenylalanine. Here the CDR3 DNA is all that survives: 36 bases in frame from base 1. Relative to germline, V is 1 base shorter and J is 5 bases shorter, with 7 bases between their ends. In total, 630 or so healthy bone marrow donors made up the cohort. At the time of sampling, every cohort member was nominally healthy, though immune exposures that went unrecorded were likely present. The donor was CMV seropositive and belonged to the group of about 290 seropositive cohort members. Every donor gave a peripheral blood sample, and the peripheral blood mononuclear cells from that sample were used for TCR beta sequencing. Genomic DNA extraction from the blood cell samples was performed with the Qiagen DNeasy Blood Extraction Kit.

This clonotype was obtained from a male donor in good health and CMV-seropositive. The chain employs TRBV29-1 and TRBJ2-3, with the D gene too uncertain to name. The sequenced sample was PBMCs. The DNA sequence follows: TGCAGCGTTGAAGGAAACGGAGATACGCAGTATTTT. Translation gives CSVEGNGDTQYF.